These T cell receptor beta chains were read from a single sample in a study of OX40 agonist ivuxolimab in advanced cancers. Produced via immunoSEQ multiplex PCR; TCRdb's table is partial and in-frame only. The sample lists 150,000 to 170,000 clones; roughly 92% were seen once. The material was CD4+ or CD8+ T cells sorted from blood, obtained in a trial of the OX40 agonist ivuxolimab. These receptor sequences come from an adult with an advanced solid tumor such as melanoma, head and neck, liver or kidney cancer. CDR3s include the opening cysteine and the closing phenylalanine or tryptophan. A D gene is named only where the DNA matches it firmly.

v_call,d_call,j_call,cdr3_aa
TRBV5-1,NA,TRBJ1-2,CASSLRNRESHGYTF
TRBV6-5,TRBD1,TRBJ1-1,CASSYSEQGHTEAFF
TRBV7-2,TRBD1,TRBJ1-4,CASSEDRGREKLFF
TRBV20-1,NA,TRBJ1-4,CSATETEKLFF
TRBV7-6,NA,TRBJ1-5,CASSLGALGNQPQHF
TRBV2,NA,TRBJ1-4,CASLRGSEKLFF
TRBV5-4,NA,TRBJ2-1,CASRPSGVLNYNEQFF
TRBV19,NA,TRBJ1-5,CASSIGGGHSNQPQHF
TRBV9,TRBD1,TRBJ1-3,CASSRDRGSSSGNTIYF
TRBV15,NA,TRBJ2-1,CATSSLRNEQFF
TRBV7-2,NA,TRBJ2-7,CASSLDADISYEQYF
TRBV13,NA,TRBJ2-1,CASSPYRYSSYNEQFF
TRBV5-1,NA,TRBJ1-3,CASSSHPGVGNTIYF
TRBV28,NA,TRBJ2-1,CASSLISLGRVVF
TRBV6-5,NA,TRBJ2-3,CASNPRGGRADTQYF
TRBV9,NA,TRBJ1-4,CASSVGAPGTVNEKLFF
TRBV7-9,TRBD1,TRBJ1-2,CASSRQGGDGYTF
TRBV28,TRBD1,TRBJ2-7,CASRTGQGDYEQYF
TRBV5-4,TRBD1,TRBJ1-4,CASSLGQGSEKLFF
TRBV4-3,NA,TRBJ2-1,CASQDLGLSNEQFF
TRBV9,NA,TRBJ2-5,CASSVAGARRETQYF
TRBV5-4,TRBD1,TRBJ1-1,CASSKTGGWTEAFF
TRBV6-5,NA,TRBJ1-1,CASSSHRADEAFF
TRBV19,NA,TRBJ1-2,CASSTTGPNYGYTF
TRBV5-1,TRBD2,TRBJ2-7,CASQRGSGGTSYEQYF
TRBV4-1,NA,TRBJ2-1,CASSLPPRAGYNEQFF
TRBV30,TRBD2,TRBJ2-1,CAWIAKSGGYNEQFF
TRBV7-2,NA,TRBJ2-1,CASSPTRDDEQFF
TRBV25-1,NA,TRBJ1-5,CASSEPNQPQHF
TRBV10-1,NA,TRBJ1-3,CASRRTGGASSGNTIYF
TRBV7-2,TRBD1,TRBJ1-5,CASSRGQGLKGQPQHF
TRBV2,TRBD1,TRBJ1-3,CASSGQGSGRNTIYF
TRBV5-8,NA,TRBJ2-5,CASSFQRGYQETQYF